This T cell receptor beta chain was sequenced during a study of cytomegalovirus exposure and HLA in healthy donors. Study overall: Prior work identified around 110 million unique TCR beta sequences in about 179 million T cells.

Germline trimming cut 8 bases from V and 5 bases from J; bases unmatched to any gene: 8. CDR1 MGHRA and CDR2 YSYEKL come from the germline V gene. The CDR3 has 15 amino acids. General study findings and limits: TCR association rates varied by HLA locus in a later analysis, with DRB1 highest and HLA-C lowest.

A multiplex PCR was run with 60 Vbeta primers and 13 Jbeta primers. Some clones are missing from TCRdb's copy, which holds only in-frame ones; the method was immunoSEQ multiplex PCR. The sample holds tens of thousands of clones; about 75% are singletons and the top ten take around 6%. With respect to this clone: No antigen is known for it.

Sequenced input: PBMCs. V and J are TRBV4-1 and TRBJ2-1, with TRBD2 matching over 11 bases. This receptor was identified in a female donor in good health and CMV-seronegative. The CDR3 nucleotides are TGCGCCAGCCGATTAGCGGGAGGGGAACACAATGAGCAGTTCTTC. Protein sequence: CASRLAGGEHNEQFF.